These 14 T cell receptor beta chains originate from one sample sequenced in a study of OX40 agonist ivuxolimab in advanced cancers. Data came from immunoSEQ multiplex PCR; TCRdb stores just in-frame clones and leaves some out. The profile shows 53,000 or so clones, 84% of them singletons. The starting material was CD4+ or CD8+ T cells sorted from blood, obtained in a trial of the OX40 agonist ivuxolimab. These receptors were collected from an adult with an advanced solid tumor such as melanoma, head and neck, liver or kidney cancer.

For the CDR3, the DNA is TGCGCCAGCAGCTTTGGGATTGACAGAGAAGCTTTCTTT. Translated: CASSFGIDREAFF. The chain is built from TRBV5-1 and TRBJ1-1; D perhaps matches TRBD1 (5 bases). Deletions cut 2 bases from V and 8 bases from J, with 13 bases between. This CDR3 comprises 13 residues. Per germline, CDR1 SGHRS and CDR2 YFSETQ.

The chain joins TRBV6-4 to TRBJ2-1; the D gene is possibly TRBD1 (5 bases). CDR3 length equals 13 residues. CDR1 is MRHNA and CDR2 is SNTAGT in the germline V gene. Trimming removed 0 bases at V and 12 bases at J, with 12 bases between. CDR3 in amino acids: CASSDSVRGSQFF. The DNA of the CDR3 is TGTGCCAGCAGTGACTCGGTAAGGGGCTCGCAGTTCTTC.

The chain links TRBV7-9 to TRBJ2-5; 7 nucleotides line up with TRBD2. The CDR3 contains 14 residues. In germline, CDR1 is SEHNR, CDR2 FQNEAQ (reference sequence). Unmatched junction bases numbered 13, after V lost 5 bases and J lost 10 bases. The CDR3 DNA reads as TGTGCCAGCAGCCCGAGAGGACTAGGCGGGATCCAGTACTTC. Its translation is CASSPRGLGGIQYF. The variable domain in full, completed from reference TRBV7-9 and TRBJ2-5, reads DTGVSQNPRHKITKRGQNVTFRCDPISEHNRLYWYRQTLGQGPEFLTYFQNEAQLEKSRLLSDRFSAERPKGSFSTLEIQRTEQGDSAMYLCASSPRGLGGIQYFGPGTRLLVL.

J is TRBJ2-1 and V is TRBV5-6; perhaps TRBD2 as D (6 bases). Trimming shortened V by 2 bases and J by 6 bases, and 15 bases separated the two germline ends. This CDR3 has 15 amino acids. CDR1 is SGHDT, CDR2 YYEEEE, per germline. The DNA of the CDR3 is TGTGCCAGCAGCTTTTGGGACTTCTCGGGCAATGAGCAGTTCTTC. Translated: CASSFWDFSGNEQFF.

The chain has TRBV27 and TRBJ1-2; unclear D gene. Trimming stripped 5 bases from V and 0 bases from J, with 10 bases between. Per germline, CDR1 MNHEY and CDR2 SMNVEV (reference sequence). This CDR3 has 14 residues. Here the CDR3 reads CASSDRRPNYGYTF. The CDR3 DNA follows: TGTGCCAGCAGTGACCGACGGCCTAACTATGGCTACACCTTC.

The chain uses TRBV21-1 and TRBJ1-3. TRBV21-1 is a documented pseudogene. The CDR3 loop spans 18 amino acids. In DNA form, the CDR3 reads TGTGCCAGCAGCAAAGAGCAGGGTAGCAGGGGAGGTGGAAACACCATATATTTT. This translates into CASSKEQGSRGGGNTIYF.

The V gene is TRBV11-3, the J gene TRBJ2-1, with 15 nucleotides matching TRBD2. J gave up 5 bases and V 8 bases, and 4 bases lay outside the gene matches. The CDR3 is 15 amino acids. Germline V CDR1 and CDR2: SGHNT, YENEEA. CDR3: CASGLAGGPDNEQFF. DNA for the CDR3: TGTGCCAGCGGACTAGCGGGAGGGCCCGACAATGAGCAGTTCTTC.

V usage is TRBV11-2 and J usage is TRBJ2-3; TRBD2 matches 10 bases. The CDR3 runs to 16 residues. Unmatched junction bases numbered 7, after V lost 1 base and J lost 6 bases. Germline V gives CDR1 SGHAT, CDR2 FQNNGV. The CDR3 spells CASSLGLAGVWDTQYF. The CDR3 region has the DNA TGTGCCAGCAGCTTAGGGCTAGCGGGAGTTTGGGATACGCAGTATTTT.

The rearrangement joins TRBV5-1 to TRBJ2-7; maybe TRBD2 (6 bases). CDR1 and CDR2 from the germline V gene are SGHRS and YFSETQ. V shed 4 bases and J shed 0 bases, with 14 bases lying between them. The CDR3 length is 15 residues. The CDR3 here is CASSRASAFSYEQYF. As DNA, the CDR3 is TGCGCCAGCAGCAGGGCTAGCGCCTTCTCCTACGAGCAGTACTTC.

V gene TRBV5-4 combines with J gene TRBJ2-7; possibly TRBD2 for D (7 bases). V lost 6 bases, J lost 6 bases, and 28 bases lay in between. CDR1 is SGHNT, CDR2 YYREEE, per germline (reference sequence). CDR3 length equals 17 residues. The CDR3 DNA reads TGTGCCAGCACCCTTCTTGTGGGGAGAGGAGGGGGGGGCGAGCAGTACTTC. Protein: CASTLLVGRGGGGEQYF.

The chain combines TRBV12-5 with TRBJ1-1, with a possible D match to TRBD1 (5 bases). In germline, CDR1 is LGHNT, CDR2 FRNRAP. V lost 7 bases and J lost 1, with 13 bases in between. This CDR3 region has 14 residues. The CDR3 loop is CASAYWDGNTEAFF. Here the CDR3 DNA reads TGTGCTAGTGCCTACTGGGACGGGAACACTGAAGCTTTCTTT.

This clone has a single count. The chain has TRBV7-3 and TRBJ2-2; possible D gene TRBD2, 5 bases. V was clipped by 6 bases and J by 2 bases, with 10 bases between them. CDR3 size: 14 residues. The V gene's germline CDR1 is SGHTA and CDR2 FQGTGA. Written as DNA, the CDR3 is TGTGCCAGCAGGAGGGCTAGAAACACCGGGGAGCTGTTTTTT. It is translated as CASRRARNTGELFF.

This clone appeared a single time. This chain links TRBV11-2 with TRBJ1-4; TRBD1 is a possible D gene (5 bases). The CDR3 sequence is 16 residues long. Looked up from germline, CDR1 is SGHAT and CDR2 is FQNNGV. V shed 3 bases and J shed 3 bases, with 14 bases lying between them. The CDR3 loop is CASSLGDRYSNEKLFF. For the CDR3, the DNA is TGTGCCAGCAGCTTGGGCGACAGATATTCTAATGAAAAACTGTTTTTT.

The rearrangement links TRBV18 to TRBJ2-3; 7 nucleotides match TRBD1. The CDR3 is made up of 15 amino acids. The V segment lost 2 bases and the J segment 0 bases; nucleotides outside the gene matches: 2. Germline CDR1 is KGHSH and CDR2 is LQKENI. This chain's CDR3 is CASSPGTESTDTQYF. The DNA for the CDR3 is TGTGCCAGCTCACCAGGGACAGAGAGCACAGATACGCAGTATTTT.